This T cell receptor beta chain was identified during a study of T cell clones after liver transplantation. Study information: TCRbeta sequencing after a pre-transplant mixed lymphocyte reaction identified graft-donor-reactive clones, later tracked in post-transplant blood. Whole-study results and caveats: A larger donor-reactive than third-party decline suggested partial antigen-specific deletion. Rather than being deleted, graft donor-reactive T cells may have moved into the graft.

As concerns this clone: Its antigen remains unidentified.

Assay: immunoSEQ multiplex PCR; the TCRdb copy retains only in-frame clones and omits some. The sample contains tens of thousands of clones, around four fifths of which appear only once. The CDR3 is made up of 15 amino acids. The junction had 13 bases not matched to a gene; V was cut back by 5 bases and J by 9 bases. The V gene's germline CDR1 is MNHEY and CDR2 SMNVEV (reference sequence). This chain links TRBV27 with TRBJ2-1; 7 bases match TRBD2. The specimen was CD4+ T cells from blood, collected around 45 months after liver transplant. This sequence was found in a human patient who received a liver transplant. Some of these T cells may belong to the graft donor. CDR3: CASSGASGPVSEQFF. DNA for the CDR3: TGTGCCAGCAGTGGGGCTAGCGGACCAGTCAGTGAGCAGTTCTTC.